This T cell receptor beta chain stems from a study of cytomegalovirus exposure and HLA in healthy donors. The overall study: Researchers previously reported finding more than 100 million unique TCR beta sequences from approximately 200 million T cells. Study-level findings and limits: Most TCR sequences were seen very rarely across donors, but some public TCRs occurred in many. The study listed roughly 160 cytomegalovirus-associated TCR beta chains.

Germline V gene data show CDR1 as ENHRY and CDR2 as SYGVKD. The junction had 3 bases not matched to a gene; V was cut back by 10 bases and J by 0 bases. The CDR3 has 14 residues. The PCR was carried out with 60 Vbeta primers and 13 Jbeta primers. Authors' data handling: Later, an analysis found roughly 80 million unique TCR beta chains, and approximately 10 million of these were shared. Measured with immunoSEQ multiplex PCR; TCRdb has only the in-frame clones, and not every one. V and J calls and clone size are those listed in that table; D and trimming were worked out from the DNA. The sample records about 160,000 clones, around 80% being singletons. On this clone: What it binds is not known.

The chain has TRBV10-3 and TRBJ2-6; TRBD2 aligns across 7 bases. Sequencing was performed on PBMCs. This TCR was recovered from a female donor in good health and CMV-seronegative. The CDR3 sequence: CATRGDSGANVLTF. CDR3 in DNA: TGTGCCACCCGGGGGGACTCTGGGGCCAACGTCCTGACTTTC.